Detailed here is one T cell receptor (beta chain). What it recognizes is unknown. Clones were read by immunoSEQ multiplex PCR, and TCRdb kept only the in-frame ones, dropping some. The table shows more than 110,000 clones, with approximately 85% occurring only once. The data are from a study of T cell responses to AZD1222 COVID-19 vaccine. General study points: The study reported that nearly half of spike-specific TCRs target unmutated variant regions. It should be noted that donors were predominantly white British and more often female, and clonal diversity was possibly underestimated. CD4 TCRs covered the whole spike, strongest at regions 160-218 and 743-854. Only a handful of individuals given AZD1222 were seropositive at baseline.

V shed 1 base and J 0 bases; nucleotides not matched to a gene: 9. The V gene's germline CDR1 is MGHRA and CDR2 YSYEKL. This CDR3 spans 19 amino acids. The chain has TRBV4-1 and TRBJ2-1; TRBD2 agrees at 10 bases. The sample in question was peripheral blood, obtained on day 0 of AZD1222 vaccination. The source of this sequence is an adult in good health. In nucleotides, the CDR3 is TGCGCCAGCAGCCAAGTGGTTAGCGGGGGGTTGAGCTCCTACAATGAGCAGTTCTTC. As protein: CASSQVVSGGLSSYNEQFF.